This TCR beta chain was captured in a study of blood T cell repertoires in COVID-19. Study at large: The study drew acute and convalescent COVID-19 samples from the United States, Italy and Spain.

CDR1 and CDR2 (germline): SGHAT, FQNNGV. Trimming pared 4 bases from V and 4 bases from J, leaving 14 bases between. This CDR3 region has 15 residues. Categorization into cohorts depended on clinical history that participants reported. The repertoire was sequenced with immunoSEQ multiplex PCR; TCRdb's copy has only in-frame clones and lacks some. Among a few hundred thousand clones listed, roughly 81% were seen once. The V call is TRBV11-2, the J call TRBJ1-3; tentatively, D is TRBD1 (6 bases). What was sequenced was PBMCs or T cells enriched from blood (not recorded which). This clonotype was obtained from a woman between 45 and 60 years old who had been exposed to COVID-19. The CDR3 sequence: CASSWTDSRGNTIYF. The CDR3 coding sequence is TGTGCCAGCAGCTGGACGGACAGTAGGGGAAACACCATATATTTT.